Reported below is one T cell receptor (beta chain). This entry comes from a study of blood T cell repertoires in COVID-19. Across the whole study: In each case, the material was cDNA or gDNA derived from T cells, B-cell-depleted T cells, or PBMCs.

Profiled with immunoSEQ multiplex PCR; TCRdb holds only in-frame clones, not every one. The sample has 300,000 to 350,000 clones, about 90% seen once; the top ten hold 1%. Trimming shortened V by 2 bases and J by 0 bases, and 7 bases separated the two germline ends. Germline V gene lookup returns CDR1 LNHDA and CDR2 SQIVND (reference sequence). This CDR3 is 14 amino acids long. V is TRBV19 and J is TRBJ1-1; TRBD1 might be the D (6 bases). The TCR originated in a middle-aged woman with COVID-19, enrolled during active disease. Input material: peripheral blood. The CDR3 nucleotides are TGTGCCAGTAGTATAACAGGGCTGAACACTGAAGCTTTCTTT. Translating it yields CASSITGLNTEAFF.